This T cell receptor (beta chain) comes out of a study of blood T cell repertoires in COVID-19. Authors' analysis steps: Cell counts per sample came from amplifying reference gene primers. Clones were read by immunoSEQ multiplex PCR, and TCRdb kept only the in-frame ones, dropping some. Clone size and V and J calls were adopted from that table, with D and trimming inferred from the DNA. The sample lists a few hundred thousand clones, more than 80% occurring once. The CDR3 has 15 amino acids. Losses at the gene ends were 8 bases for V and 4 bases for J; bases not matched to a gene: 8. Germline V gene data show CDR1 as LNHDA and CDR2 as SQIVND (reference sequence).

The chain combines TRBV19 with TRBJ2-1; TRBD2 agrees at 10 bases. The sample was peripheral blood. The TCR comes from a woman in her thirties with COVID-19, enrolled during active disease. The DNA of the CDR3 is TGTGCCAGTTCGACCAGCGGGGGGGCGTACAATGAGCAGTTCTTC. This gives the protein CASSTSGGAYNEQFF.